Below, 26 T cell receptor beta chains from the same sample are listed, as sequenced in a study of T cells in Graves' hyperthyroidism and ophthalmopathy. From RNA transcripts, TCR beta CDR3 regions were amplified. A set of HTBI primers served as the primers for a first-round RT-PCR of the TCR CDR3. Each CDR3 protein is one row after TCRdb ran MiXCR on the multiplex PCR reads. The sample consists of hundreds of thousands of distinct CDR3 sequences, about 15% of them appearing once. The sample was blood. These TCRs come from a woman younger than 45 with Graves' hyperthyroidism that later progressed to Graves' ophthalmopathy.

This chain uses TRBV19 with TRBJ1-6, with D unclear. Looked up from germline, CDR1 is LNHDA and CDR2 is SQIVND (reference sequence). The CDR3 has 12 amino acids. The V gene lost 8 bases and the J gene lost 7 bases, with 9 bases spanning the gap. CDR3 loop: CASLDVNSPLHF. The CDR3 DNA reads TGTGCCAGTTTGGACGTCAATTCACCCCTCCACTTT.

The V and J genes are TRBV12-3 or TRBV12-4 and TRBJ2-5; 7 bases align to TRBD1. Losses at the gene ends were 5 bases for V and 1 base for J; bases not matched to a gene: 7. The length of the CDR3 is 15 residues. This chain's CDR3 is CASSLLGQAQETQYF. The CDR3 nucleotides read TGTGCCAGCAGTCTCCTAGGACAGGCCCAAGAGACCCAGTACTTC.

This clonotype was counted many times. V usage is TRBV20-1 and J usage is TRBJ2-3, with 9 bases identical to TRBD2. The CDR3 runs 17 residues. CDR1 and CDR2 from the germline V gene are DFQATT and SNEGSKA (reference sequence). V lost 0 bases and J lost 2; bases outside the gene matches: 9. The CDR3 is CSARDWSGGPATDTQYF. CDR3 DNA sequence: TGCAGTGCTAGAGATTGGAGCGGGGGGCCCGCCACAGATACGCAGTATTTT.

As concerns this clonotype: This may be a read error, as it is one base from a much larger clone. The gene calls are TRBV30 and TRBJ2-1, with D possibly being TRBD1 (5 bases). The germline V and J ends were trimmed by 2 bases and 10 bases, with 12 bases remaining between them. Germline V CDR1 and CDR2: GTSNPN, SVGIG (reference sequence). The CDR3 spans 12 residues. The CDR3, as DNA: TGTGCCTGGAGTATCCAGGGCCACGAGCAGTTCTTC. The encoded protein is CAWSIQGHEQFF.

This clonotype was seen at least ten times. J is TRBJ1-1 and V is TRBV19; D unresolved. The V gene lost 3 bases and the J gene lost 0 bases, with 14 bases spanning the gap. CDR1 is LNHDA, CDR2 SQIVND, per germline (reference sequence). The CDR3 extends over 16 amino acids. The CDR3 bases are TGTGCCAGTAGTATGGATGGACGGACCATGAACACTGAAGCTTTCTTT. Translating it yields CASSMDGRTMNTEAFF.

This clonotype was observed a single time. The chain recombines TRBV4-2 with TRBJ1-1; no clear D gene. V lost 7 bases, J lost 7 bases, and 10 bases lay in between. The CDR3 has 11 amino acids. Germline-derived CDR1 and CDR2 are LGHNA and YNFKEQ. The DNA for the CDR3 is TGTGCCAGCACCGAAGAGGGTGAAGCTTTCTTT. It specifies CASTEEGEAFF.

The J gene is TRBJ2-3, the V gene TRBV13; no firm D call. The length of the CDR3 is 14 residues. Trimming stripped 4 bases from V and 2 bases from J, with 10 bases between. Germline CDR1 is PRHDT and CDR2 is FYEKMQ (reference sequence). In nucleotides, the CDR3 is TGTGCCAGCAGCTCCGACTCGGCCACAGATACGCAGTATTTT. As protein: CASSSDSATDTQYF.

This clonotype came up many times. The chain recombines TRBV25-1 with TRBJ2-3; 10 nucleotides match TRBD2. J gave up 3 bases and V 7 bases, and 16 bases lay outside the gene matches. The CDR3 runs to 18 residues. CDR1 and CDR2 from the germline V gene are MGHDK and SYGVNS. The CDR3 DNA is TGTGCCAGCACAAATACAGCTAGCGGGAGTCAGGGGACAGATACGCAGTATTTT. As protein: CASTNTASGSQGTDTQYF. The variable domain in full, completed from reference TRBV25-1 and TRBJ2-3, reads EADIYQTPRYLVIGTGKKITLECSQTMGHDKMYWYQQDPGMELHLIHYSYGVNSTEKGDLSSESTVSRIRTEHFPLTLESARPSHTSQYLCASTNTASGSQGTDTQYFGPGTRLTVL.

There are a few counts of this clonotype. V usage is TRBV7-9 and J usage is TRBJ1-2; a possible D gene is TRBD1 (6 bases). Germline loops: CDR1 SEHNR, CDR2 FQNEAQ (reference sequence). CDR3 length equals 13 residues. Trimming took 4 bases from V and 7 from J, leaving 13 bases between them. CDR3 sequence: CASSYGAGVGYTF. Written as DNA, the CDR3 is TGTGCCAGCAGCTACGGGGCAGGGGTTGGCTACACCTTC.

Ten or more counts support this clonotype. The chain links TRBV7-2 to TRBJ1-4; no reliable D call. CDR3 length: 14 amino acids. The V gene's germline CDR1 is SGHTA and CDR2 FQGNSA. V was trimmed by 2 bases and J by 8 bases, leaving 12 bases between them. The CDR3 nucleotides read TGTGCCAGCAGCTTATACTCCCAGGACGAAAAACTGTTTTTT. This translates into CASSLYSQDEKLFF.

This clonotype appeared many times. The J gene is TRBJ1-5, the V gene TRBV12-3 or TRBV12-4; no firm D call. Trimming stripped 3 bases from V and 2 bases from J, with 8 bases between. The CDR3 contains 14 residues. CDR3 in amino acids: CASSFSSRNQPQHF. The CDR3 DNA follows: TGTGCCAGCAGTTTCTCTTCGCGCAATCAGCCCCAGCATTTT.

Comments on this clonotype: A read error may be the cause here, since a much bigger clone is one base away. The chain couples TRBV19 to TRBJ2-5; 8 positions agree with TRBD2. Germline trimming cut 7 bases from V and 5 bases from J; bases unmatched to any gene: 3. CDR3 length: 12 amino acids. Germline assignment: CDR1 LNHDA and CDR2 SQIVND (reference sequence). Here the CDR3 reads CASNSGVETQYF. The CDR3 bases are TGTGCCAGTAATAGCGGGGTTGAGACCCAGTACTTC.

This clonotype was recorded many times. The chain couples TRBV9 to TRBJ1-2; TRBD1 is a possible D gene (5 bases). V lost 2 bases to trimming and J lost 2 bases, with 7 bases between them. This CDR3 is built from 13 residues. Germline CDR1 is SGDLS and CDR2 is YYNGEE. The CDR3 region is CASSVDRNYGYTF. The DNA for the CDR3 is TGTGCCAGCAGCGTCGACAGAAACTATGGCTACACCTTC.

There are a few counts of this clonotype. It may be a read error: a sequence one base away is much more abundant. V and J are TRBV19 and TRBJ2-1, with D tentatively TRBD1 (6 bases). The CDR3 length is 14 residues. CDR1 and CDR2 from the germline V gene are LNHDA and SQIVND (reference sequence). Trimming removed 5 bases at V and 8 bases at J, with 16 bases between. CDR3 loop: CASSYLRDNDEQFF. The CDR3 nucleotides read TGTGCCAGTAGTTACCTAAGGGACAACGATGAGCAGTTCTTC.

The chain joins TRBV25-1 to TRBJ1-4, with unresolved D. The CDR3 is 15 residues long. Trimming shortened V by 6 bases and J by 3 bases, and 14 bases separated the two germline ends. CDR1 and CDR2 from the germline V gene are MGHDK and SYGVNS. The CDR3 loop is CASRGPGFPNEKLFF. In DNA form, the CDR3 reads TGTGCCAGCAGGGGTCCGGGTTTCCCTAATGAAAAACTGTTTTTT.

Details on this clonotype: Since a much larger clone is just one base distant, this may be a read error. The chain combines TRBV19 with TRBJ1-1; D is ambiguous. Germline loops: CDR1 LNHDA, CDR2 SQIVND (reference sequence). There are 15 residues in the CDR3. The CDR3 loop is CATTSGLFGNTEASF. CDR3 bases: TGTGCCACCACATCCGGGTTGTTTGGGAACACTGAAGCTTCCTTT.

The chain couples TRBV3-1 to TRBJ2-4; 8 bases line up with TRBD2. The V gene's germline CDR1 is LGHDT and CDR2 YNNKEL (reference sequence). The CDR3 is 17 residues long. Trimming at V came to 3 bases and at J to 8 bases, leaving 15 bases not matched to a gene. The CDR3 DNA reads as TGTGCCAGCAGCCAGCTATCTGGGACTAGTGGCCCGGACATTCAGTACTTC. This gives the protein CASSQLSGTSGPDIQYF. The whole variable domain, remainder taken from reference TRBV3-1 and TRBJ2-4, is DTAVSQTPKYLVTQMGNDKSIKCEQNLGHDTMYWYKQDSKKFLKIMFSYNNKELIINETVPNRFSPKSPDKAHLNLHINSLELGDSAVYFCASSQLSGTSGPDIQYFGAGTRLSVL.

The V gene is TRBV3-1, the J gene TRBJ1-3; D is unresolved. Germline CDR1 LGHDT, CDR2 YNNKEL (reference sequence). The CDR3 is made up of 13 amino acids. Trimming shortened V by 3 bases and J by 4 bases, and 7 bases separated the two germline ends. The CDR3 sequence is CASSQTEGNTIYF. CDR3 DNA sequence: TGTGCCAGCAGCCAGACCGAAGGAAACACCATATATTTT.

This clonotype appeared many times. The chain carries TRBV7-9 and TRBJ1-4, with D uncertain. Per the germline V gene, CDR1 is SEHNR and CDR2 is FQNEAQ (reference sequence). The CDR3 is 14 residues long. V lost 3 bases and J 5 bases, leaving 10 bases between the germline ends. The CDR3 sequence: CASSFRTVNEKLFF. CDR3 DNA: TGTGCCAGCAGCTTTAGGACGGTCAATGAAAAACTGTTTTTT.

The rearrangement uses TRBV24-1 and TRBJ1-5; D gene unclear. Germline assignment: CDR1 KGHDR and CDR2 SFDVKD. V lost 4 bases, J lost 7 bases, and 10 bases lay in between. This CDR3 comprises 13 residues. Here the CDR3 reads CATSDGLGQPQHF. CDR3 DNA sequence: TGTGCCACCAGTGACGGTCTGGGGCAGCCCCAGCATTTT.

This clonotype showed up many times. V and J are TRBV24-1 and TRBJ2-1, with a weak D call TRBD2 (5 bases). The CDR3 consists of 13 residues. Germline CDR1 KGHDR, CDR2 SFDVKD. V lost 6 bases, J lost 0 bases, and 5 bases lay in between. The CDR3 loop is CATSSGSYNEQFF. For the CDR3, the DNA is TGTGCCACCAGTAGCGGCTCCTACAATGAGCAGTTCTTC.

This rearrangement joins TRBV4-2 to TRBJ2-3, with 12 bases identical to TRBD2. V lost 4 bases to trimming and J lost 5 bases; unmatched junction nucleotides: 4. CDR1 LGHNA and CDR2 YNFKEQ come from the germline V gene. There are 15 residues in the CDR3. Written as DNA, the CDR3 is TGTGCCAGCAGCCCCGGACTAGCGGGACAAGATACGCAGTATTTT. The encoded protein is CASSPGLAGQDTQYF.

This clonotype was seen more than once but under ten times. CDR3 sequence (DNA): TGTGCCAGCAGCTGGACGGGGGCTAGCGGGGGTATTCAGTACTTC. Translation gives CASSWTGASGGIQYF. The chain combines TRBV3-1 with TRBJ2-4; 10 bases are a match to TRBD2. This CDR3 contains 15 residues. From germline, CDR1 is LGHDT and CDR2 YNNKEL (reference sequence). J gave up 10 bases and V 5 bases, and 11 bases lay outside the gene matches.

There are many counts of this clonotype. CDR3 sequence: CASSPRQGGETQYF. The CDR3 DNA reads as TGTGCCAGCAGCCCTAGACAGGGTGGAGAGACCCAGTACTTC. The chain combines TRBV7-9 with TRBJ2-5, with 7 bases identical to TRBD1. CDR1 is SEHNR and CDR2 is FQNEAQ in the germline V gene (reference sequence). V lost 5 bases, J lost 4 bases, and 7 bases stayed unmatched. CDR3 length: 14 amino acids. Together with reference TRBV7-9 and TRBJ2-5, the CDR3 gives the full variable domain: DTGVSQNPRHKITKRGQNVTFRCDPISEHNRLYWYRQTLGQGPEFLTYFQNEAQLEKSRLLSDRFSAERPKGSFSTLEIQRTEQGDSAMYLCASSPRQGGETQYFGPGTRLLVL.

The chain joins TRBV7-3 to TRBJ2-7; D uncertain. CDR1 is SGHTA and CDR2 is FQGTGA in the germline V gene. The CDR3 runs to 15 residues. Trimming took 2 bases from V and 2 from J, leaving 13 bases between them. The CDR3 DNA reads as TGTGCCAGCAGCTTAGCGCGGACGTACACCTACGAGCAGTACTTC. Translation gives CASSLARTYTYEQYF.

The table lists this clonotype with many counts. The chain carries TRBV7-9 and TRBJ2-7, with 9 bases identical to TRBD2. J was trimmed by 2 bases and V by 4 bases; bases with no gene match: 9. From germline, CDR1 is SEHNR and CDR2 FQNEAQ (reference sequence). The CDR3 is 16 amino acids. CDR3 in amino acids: CASSSKSGTSTYEQYF. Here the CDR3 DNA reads TGTGCCAGCAGCTCTAAGAGCGGGACTAGCACCTACGAGCAGTACTTC.